Each of the 15 T cell receptor beta chains below was sequenced from the same sample in a study of control samples from healthy donors and cancer patients. Here immunoSEQ multiplex PCR was the method, and the copy in TCRdb shows in-frame clones only, minus some. The sample lists some 120,000 clones; around 93% were seen once. The sequencing input was PBMCs. The receptor set was obtained from a man aged 45 to 65 with head and neck cancer.

V usage is TRBV5-5 and J usage is TRBJ2-7; D uncertain. This CDR3 contains 12 residues. Per the germline V gene, CDR1 is SGHKS and CDR2 is YYEKEE (reference sequence). The V end was cut by 0 bases, the J end by 5 bases, with 6 bases between. The CDR3 reads CASSLALNEQYF. The CDR3 coding sequence is TGTGCCAGCAGCTTGGCGTTGAACGAGCAGTACTTC.

This clone was counted a single time. The rearrangement uses TRBV5-1 and TRBJ1-5; 8 bases are shared with TRBD1. The germline gives CDR1 SGHRS, CDR2 YFSETQ. After removal of 4 bases from V and 6 bases from J, the junction contained 6 bases not matched to a gene. CDR3 length: 14 residues. The CDR3 sequence: CASSPDRGGQPQHF. The CDR3, as DNA: TGCGCCAGCAGCCCTGACAGGGGCGGTCAGCCCCAGCATTTT.

The V call is TRBV5-1, the J call TRBJ2-2, with a weak D call TRBD2 (7 bases). The CDR3 spans 16 residues. The V and J ends lost 6 bases and 5 bases respectively, with 20 bases between them. Germline V gives CDR1 SGHRS, CDR2 YFSETQ. The CDR3 DNA is TGCGCCAGCATCCGATCCGGCGGGGGCGGAACCGGGGAGCTGTTTTTT. Translated: CASIRSGGGGTGELFF. The variable domain in full, with the rest retrieved from reference TRBV5-1 and TRBJ2-2, is KAGVTQTPRYLIKTRGQQVTLSCSPISGHRSVSWYQQTPGQGLQFLFEYFSETQRNKGNFPGRFSGRQFSNSRSEMNVSTLELGDSALYLCASIRSGGGGTGELFFGEGSRLTVL.

This clone was counted between two and nine times. The J gene is TRBJ2-5, the V gene TRBV5-1; D not resolved. V gave up 5 bases and J gave up 0 bases, with 11 bases separating them. The CDR3 loop spans 14 amino acids. The germline V gene has CDR1 SGHRS and CDR2 YFSETQ. The DNA of the CDR3 is TGCGCCAGCAGGGAGTTGACTCACCAAGAGACCCAGTACTTC. Its protein is CASRELTHQETQYF.

The chain couples TRBV19 to TRBJ2-3, with TRBD2 matching over 8 bases. CDR3 length equals 16 residues. The ends lost 7 bases at V and 6 bases at J; junction bases unmatched: 15. Germline assignment: CDR1 LNHDA and CDR2 SQIVND (reference sequence). The CDR3 is CASINRGGGTGDTQYF. The CDR3 DNA is TGTGCCAGTATTAACCGTGGCGGGGGGACGGGGGATACGCAGTATTTT.

This chain links TRBV3-1 (or the pseudogene TRBV3-2) with TRBJ2-3; 7 bases fit TRBD1. V shed 6 bases and J 3 bases; nucleotides not matched to a gene: 6. CDR1 is LGHDT and CDR2 is YNNKEL in the germline V gene (reference sequence). CDR3 size: 14 residues. The chain's CDR3 is CASSLGQSTDTQYF. Written as DNA, the CDR3 is TGTGCCAGCAGTTTGGGACAGTCAACAGATACGCAGTATTTT.

This clone showed up just once. The CDR3 DNA sequence: TGTGCCAGCAGCTTAGATCGGACAGGGGGAATCGAGCAGTACTTC. This encodes CASSLDRTGGIEQYF. V and J are TRBV11-2 and TRBJ2-7, with 10 bases aligning to TRBD1. The CDR3 is 15 amino acids. V lost 0 bases, J lost 6 bases, and 5 bases stayed unmatched. CDR1 is SGHAT and CDR2 is FQNNGV in the germline V gene.

The chain couples TRBV5-1 to TRBJ1-2, with 10 positions matching TRBD1. The ends lost 0 bases at V and 4 bases at J; junction bases unmatched: 0. This CDR3 comprises 14 residues. The germline V gene has CDR1 SGHRS and CDR2 YFSETQ. CDR3 loop: CASSLGTGGYGYTF. Written as DNA, the CDR3 is TGCGCCAGCAGCTTGGGGACAGGGGGCTATGGCTACACCTTC.

The CDR3 region is CASSLHGGARGYTF. CDR3 DNA sequence: TGCGCCAGCAGCCTCCATGGGGGGGCTAGGGGCTACACCTTC. J is TRBJ1-2 and V is TRBV4-3; tentatively, D is TRBD1 (6 bases). V was clipped by 4 bases and J by 8 bases, with 17 bases between them. Germline CDR1 and CDR2: LGHNA and YSLEER. This CDR3 spans 14 amino acids.

CDR3 sequence: CASSIPGQGSADTQYF. For the CDR3, the DNA is TGTGCCAGTAGTATTCCTGGACAGGGAAGCGCAGATACGCAGTATTTT. The genes are TRBV19 and TRBJ2-3; 8 bases agree with TRBD1. Germline V lookup: CDR1 LNHDA, CDR2 SQIVND (reference sequence). After removal of 3 bases from V and 4 bases from J, the junction contained 9 bases not matched to a gene. This CDR3 spans 16 amino acids. Using reference TRBV19 and TRBJ2-3 for the parts outside the CDR3, the full variable domain is DGGITQSPKYLFRKEGQNVTLSCEQNLNHDAMYWYRQDPGQGLRLIYYSQIVNDFQKGDIAEGYSVSREKKESFPLTVTSAQKNPTAFYLCASSIPGQGSADTQYFGPGTRLTVL.

This clone has just one count. CDR3 loop: CASNLLGEQPQHF. As DNA, the CDR3 is TGTGCCAGCAATTTGCTAGGGGAACAGCCCCAGCATTTT. V gene TRBV12-3 or TRBV12-4 combines with J gene TRBJ1-5, with a possible D match to TRBD1 (5 bases). The V end lost 7 bases, the J end lost 7 bases, and 14 bases lay between the germline ends. This CDR3 is 13 amino acids long.

The rearrangement links TRBV9 to TRBJ2-5, with D uncertain. The germline V and J ends were trimmed by 2 bases and 3 bases, with 8 bases remaining between them. The CDR3 extends over 13 amino acids. The germline V gene encodes CDR1 SGDLS and CDR2 YYNGEE. The CDR3 region has the DNA TGTGCCAGCAGCGTGCCAGCTAAAGAGACCCAGTACTTC. Translation gives CASSVPAKETQYF.

The CDR3: CASSYSGGVETQYF. The CDR3 DNA reads as TGTGCCAGCAGTTACTCCGGGGGTGTGGAGACCCAGTACTTC. The chain recombines TRBV6-5 with TRBJ2-5; a possible D gene is TRBD2 (6 bases). The CDR3 is 14 residues long. The V gene lost 0 bases and the J gene lost 5 bases, with 10 bases spanning the gap. Germline assignment: CDR1 MNHEY and CDR2 SVGAGI.

The V gene is TRBV9, the J gene TRBJ2-1; D perhaps matches TRBD2 (6 bases). Per germline, CDR1 SGDLS and CDR2 YYNGEE. The V end lost 4 bases, the J end lost 5 bases, and 13 bases lay between the germline ends. This CDR3 contains 14 residues. CDR3 nucleotide sequence: TGTGCCAGCAGCATTACTAGCATTAACAATGAGCAGTTCTTC. Its protein is CASSITSINNEQFF. Combining the CDR3 with reference TRBV9 and TRBJ2-1 gives the whole variable domain DSGVTQTPKHLITATGQRVTLRCSPRSGDLSVYWYQQSLDQGLQFLIQYYNGEERAKGNILERFSAQQFPDLHSELNLSSLELGDSALYFCASSITSINNEQFFGPGTRLTVL.

The V call is TRBV4-3, the J call TRBJ1-1; D remains ambiguous. This CDR3 is 17 amino acids long. CDR1 and CDR2 from the germline V gene are LGHNA and YSLEER. V lost 0 bases, J lost 2 bases, and 16 bases lay in between. CDR3 sequence: CASSQDDGPRYNTEAFF. In DNA, the CDR3 is TGCGCCAGCAGCCAAGATGATGGTCCCAGGTACAACACTGAAGCTTTCTTT.